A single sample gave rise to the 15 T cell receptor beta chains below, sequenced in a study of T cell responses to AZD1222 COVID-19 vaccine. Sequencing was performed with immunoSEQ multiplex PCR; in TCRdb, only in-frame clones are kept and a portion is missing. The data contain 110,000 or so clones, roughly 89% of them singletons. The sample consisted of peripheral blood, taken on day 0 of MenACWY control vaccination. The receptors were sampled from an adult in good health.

CDR3 nucleotide sequence: TGCGCCAGCAGCTTCGACAGGGTACGGAACACTGAAGCTTTCTTT. It yields the protein CASSFDRVRNTEAFF. The chain uses TRBV5-1 and TRBJ1-1; TRBD1 aligns across 7 bases. CDR1 SGHRS and CDR2 YFSETQ come from the germline V gene. The V segment lost 2 bases and the J segment 1 base; nucleotides outside the gene matches: 5. The CDR3 length is 15 residues.

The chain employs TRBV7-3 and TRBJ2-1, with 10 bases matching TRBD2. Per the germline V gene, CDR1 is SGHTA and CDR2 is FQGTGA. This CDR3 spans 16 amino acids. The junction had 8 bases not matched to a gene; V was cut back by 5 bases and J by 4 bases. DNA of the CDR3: TGTGCCAGCAGCCCGAGCGGGGGGGCCGGTTACAATGAGCAGTTCTTC. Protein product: CASSPSGGAGYNEQFF.

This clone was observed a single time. In nucleotides, the CDR3 is TGTGCCAGCAGCTCCGGGGGGGCCGAGAGAGAGACCCAGTACTTC. Translating gives CASSSGGAERETQYF. This sequence joins TRBV11-2 and TRBJ2-5; TRBD2 agrees at 8 bases. Germline V gives CDR1 SGHAT, CDR2 FQNNGV. This CDR3 region has 15 residues. V lost 4 bases, J lost 4 bases, and 8 bases stayed unmatched.

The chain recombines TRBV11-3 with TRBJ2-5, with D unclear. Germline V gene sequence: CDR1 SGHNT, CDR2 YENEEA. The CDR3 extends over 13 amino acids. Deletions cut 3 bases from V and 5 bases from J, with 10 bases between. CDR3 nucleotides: TGTGCCAGCAGCTTTGCAGGCGAGGAGACCCAGTACTTC. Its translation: CASSFAGEETQYF. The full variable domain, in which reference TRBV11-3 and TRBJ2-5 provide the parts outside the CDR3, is EAGVVQSPRYKIIEKKQPVAFWCNPISGHNTLYWYLQNLGQGPELLIRYENEEAVDDSQLPKDRFSAERLKGVDSTLKIQPAELGDSAVYLCASSFAGEETQYFGPGTRLLVL.

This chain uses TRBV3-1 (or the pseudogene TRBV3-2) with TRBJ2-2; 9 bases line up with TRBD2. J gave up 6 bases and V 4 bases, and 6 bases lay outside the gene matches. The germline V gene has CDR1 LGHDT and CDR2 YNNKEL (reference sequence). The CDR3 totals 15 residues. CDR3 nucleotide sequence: TGTGCCAGCAGCCGTCGCGGGGGGGACCCCGGGGAGCTGTTTTTT. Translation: CASSRRGGDPGELFF.

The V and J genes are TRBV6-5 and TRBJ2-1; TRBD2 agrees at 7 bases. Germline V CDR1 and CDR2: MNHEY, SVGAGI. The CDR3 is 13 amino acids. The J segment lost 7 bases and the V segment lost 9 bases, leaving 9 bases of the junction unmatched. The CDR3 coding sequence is TGTGCCAGTTGGGGGGAGGGGAGGAATGAGCAGTTCTTC. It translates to CASWGEGRNEQFF.

The CDR3 DNA is TGTGCCAGCAACGAAAAGTTGGCTGGCGGGGAGCTGTTTTTT. Its protein product is CASNEKLAGGELFF. The V gene is TRBV6-5, the J gene TRBJ2-2; unclear D gene. Between the trimmed V and J ends, which lost 7 bases and 7 bases, there was a span of 16 bases. Germline CDR1 and CDR2: MNHEY and SVGAGI. This CDR3 contains 14 residues.

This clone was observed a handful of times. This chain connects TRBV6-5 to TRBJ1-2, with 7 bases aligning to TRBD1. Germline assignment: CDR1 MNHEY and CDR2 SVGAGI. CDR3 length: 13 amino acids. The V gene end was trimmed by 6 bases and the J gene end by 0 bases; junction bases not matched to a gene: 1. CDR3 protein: CASSGTANYGYTF. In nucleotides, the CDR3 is TGTGCCAGCAGCGGGACAGCTAACTATGGCTACACCTTC.

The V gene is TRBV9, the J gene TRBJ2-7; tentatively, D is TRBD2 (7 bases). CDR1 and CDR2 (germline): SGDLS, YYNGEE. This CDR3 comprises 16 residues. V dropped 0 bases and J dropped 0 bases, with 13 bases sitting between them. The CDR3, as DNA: TGTGCCAGCAGCGTAGCCGCGGGGGCCCCCTCCTACGAGCAGTACTTC. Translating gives CASSVAAGAPSYEQYF. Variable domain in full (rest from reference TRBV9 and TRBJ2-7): DSGVTQTPKHLITATGQRVTLRCSPRSGDLSVYWYQQSLDQGLQFLIQYYNGEERAKGNILERFSAQQFPDLHSELNLSSLELGDSALYFCASSVAAGAPSYEQYFGPGTRLTVT.

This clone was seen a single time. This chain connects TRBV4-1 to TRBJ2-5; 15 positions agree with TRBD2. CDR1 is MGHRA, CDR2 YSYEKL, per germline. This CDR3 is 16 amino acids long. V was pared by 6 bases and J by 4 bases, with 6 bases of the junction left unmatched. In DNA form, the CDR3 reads TGCGCCAGCAGGCGGACTAGCGGGGGGGCCGGAGAGACCCAGTACTTC. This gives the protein CASRRTSGGAGETQYF.

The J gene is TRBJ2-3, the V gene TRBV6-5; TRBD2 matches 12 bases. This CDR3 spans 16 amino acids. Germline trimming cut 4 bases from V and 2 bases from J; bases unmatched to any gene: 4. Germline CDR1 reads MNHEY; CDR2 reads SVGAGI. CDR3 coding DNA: TGTGCCAGCAGTTTCGGACTAGCGGGACTCACAGATACGCAGTATTTT. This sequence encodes CASSFGLAGLTDTQYF.

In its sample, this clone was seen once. CDR3 in amino acids: CASSEQSNSPLHF. CDR3 DNA: TGTGCCAGCAGTGAACAAAGTAATTCACCCCTCCACTTT. The chain has TRBV6-1 and TRBJ1-6; the D is unclear. From germline, CDR1 is MNHNS and CDR2 SASEGT. Trimming took 2 bases from V and 6 from J, leaving 5 bases between them. The CDR3 sequence is 13 residues long.

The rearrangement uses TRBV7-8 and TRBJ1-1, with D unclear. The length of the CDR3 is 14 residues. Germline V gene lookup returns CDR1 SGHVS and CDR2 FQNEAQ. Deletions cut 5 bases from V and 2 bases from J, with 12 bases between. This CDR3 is CASSEQSYNTEAFF. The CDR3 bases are TGTGCCAGCAGCGAACAGAGCTACAACACTGAAGCTTTCTTT.

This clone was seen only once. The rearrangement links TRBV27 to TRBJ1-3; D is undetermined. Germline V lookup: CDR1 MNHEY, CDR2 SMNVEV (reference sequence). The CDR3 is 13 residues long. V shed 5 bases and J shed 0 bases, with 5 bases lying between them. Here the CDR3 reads CASSDFSGNTIYF. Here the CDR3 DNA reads TGTGCCAGCAGTGATTTCTCTGGAAACACCATATATTTT.

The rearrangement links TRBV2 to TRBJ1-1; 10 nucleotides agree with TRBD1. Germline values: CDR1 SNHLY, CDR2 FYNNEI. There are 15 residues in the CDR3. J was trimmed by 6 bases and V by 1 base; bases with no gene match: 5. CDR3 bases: TGTGCCAGCAGTGAAGTGAGACAGGGGGCAGCTGAAGCTTTCTTT. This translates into CASSEVRQGAAEAFF.